This T cell receptor (beta chain) was sequenced for a study of blood T cells in healthy people across ages. Study-level findings and limits: The long-lived group displayed more naive CD4+ cells, plus higher diversity, than the aged donors did. Strong correlation existed between TCR beta diversity and naive T cell percentage.

In this sample, this clonotype turned up many times. Antigen: not known. The individuals who served as donors were healthy Caucasians living in Russia, aged about 6 to 100. Extraction of total RNA produced a minimum of 5.5 micrograms from each sample. V shed 5 bases and J 7 bases; nucleotides not matched to a gene: 9. This CDR3 contains 15 residues. Germline V lookup: CDR1 LGHDT, CDR2 YNNKEL (reference sequence). A second about 6 to 11 cycle PCR used barcoded and J-beta primers. Each CDR3 protein gets one entry after TCRdb re-called the 5' RACE reads with MiXCR. Here the sample spans around 670,000 distinct CDR3 sequences, about 28% being singletons.

Sample: blood. The clonotype comes from a woman older than 75 in good health. The chain joins TRBV3-1 to TRBJ2-1; TRBD1 matches 9 bases. The CDR3 here is CASSGRDRVTNEQFF. The CDR3 region has the DNA TGTGCCAGCAGCGGCCGGGACAGGGTTACAAATGAGCAGTTCTTC.